This TCR beta chain was sequenced in a study of T-cell memory formation after mild COVID-19. Trimming took 7 bases from V and 3 from J, leaving 16 bases between them. Germline loops: CDR1 SGHVS, CDR2 FQNEAQ. The CDR3 runs to 14 residues. At least ten counts were recorded for this clonotype. One entry per CDR3 protein, called by TCRdb with MiXCR from the 5' RACE reads. The table records 550,000 to 700,000 distinct CDR3 sequences, 15% to 20% of them present only once. This clonotype originated in an adult woman who had mild COVID-19 (a few samples of this study predate the infection). Cell type and time point are not known. The chain uses TRBV7-8 and TRBJ2-7; possible D gene TRBD2, 6 bases. Sequencing was done on a sample of PBMCs or a T cell subset sorted from them (not recorded which). CDR3 sequence (DNA): TGTGCCAGCAACGTTGGGGAGGATTACTACGAGCAGTACTTC. Protein: CASNVGEDYYEQYF. Variable domain in full (rest from reference TRBV7-8 and TRBJ2-7): GAGVSQSPRYKVAKRGQDVALRCDPISGHVSLFWYQQALGQGPEFLTYFQNEAQLDKSGLPSDRFFAERPEGSVSTLKIQRTQQEDSAVYLCASNVGEDYYEQYFGPGTRLTVT.